This is a list of T cell receptor beta chains from one sample in a study of shared clonotypes between healthy human individuals. The repertoire was sequenced with immunoSEQ multiplex PCR; TCRdb's copy has only in-frame clones and lacks some. The sample records about 1.5 million clones, more than 95% being singletons. What was sequenced was naive CD4+ T cells sorted from blood. All receptors derive from a man aged 25 to 40 in good health. The CDR3 runs from the conserved cysteine through the conserved F or W. The D gene is left open where the match is weak. Clone size is not always given. Where it is, it says once, few, many or a class for expanded clones.

NA	TRBV7-3	TRBJ2-1	NA	CASSFSSGNEQFF	TGTGCCAGCAGCTTTTCGAGCGGGAATGAGCAGTTCTTC
NA	TRBV5-1	TRBJ1-4	TRBD1	CASSDPGTGNEKLFF	TGCGCCAGCAGCGACCCCGGGACAGGGAATGAAAAACTGTTTTTT
NA	TRBV6-6	TRBJ2-5	TRBD2	CASRGLALGETQYF	TGTGCCAGCAGGGGACTAGCCCTAGGGGAGACCCAGTACTTC
NA	TRBV25-1	TRBJ1-4	NA	CASRTFEKLFF	TGTGCCAGCAGGACGTTTGAAAAACTGTTTTTT
NA	TRBV5-1	TRBJ1-3	NA	CASSVGSGNTIYF	TGCGCCAGCAGTGTAGGGTCTGGAAACACCATATATTTT
NA	TRBV5-1	TRBJ2-7	NA	CASSFGLKPLPSHEQYF	TGCGCCAGCAGCTTCGGGTTAAAGCCCCTCCCCTCCCACGAGCAGTACTTC
NA	TRBV7-9	TRBJ2-3	TRBD2	CASSPPSGRAWSDTQYF	TGTGCCAGCAGCCCTCCTAGCGGGAGGGCCTGGTCTGATACGCAGTATTTT
NA	TRBV4-3	TRBJ2-2	TRBD1	CASSQLQGQGNTGELFF	TGCGCCAGCAGCCAACTTCAGGGACAGGGGAACACCGGGGAGCTGTTTTTT
NA	TRBV19	TRBJ2-6	NA	CASSTPTPSGANVLTF	TGTGCCAGTAGTACCCCTACCCCCTCCGGGGCCAACGTCCTGACTTTC
NA	TRBV4-2	TRBJ1-4	NA	CASSPLTQSPLSGEKLFF	TGTGCCAGCAGCCCCTTGACACAATCACCCCTTTCGGGCGAAAAACTGTTTTTT
NA	TRBV30	TRBJ1-1	NA	CAWRRVQAAEAFF	TGTGCCTGGAGGCGAGTACAAGCGGCTGAAGCTTTCTTT
once	TRBV5-5	TRBJ2-2	TRBD2	CASSLDVREFITGELFF	TGTGCCAGCAGCTTGGATGTGCGGGAGTTTATCACCGGGGAGCTGTTTTTT
NA	TRBV10-3	TRBJ2-4	NA	CAISQTLGANIQYF	TGTGCCATCTCCCAGACCCTTGGTGCGAACATTCAGTACTTC
NA	TRBV7-9	TRBJ2-7	NA	CASSPGVLSEQYF	TGTGCCAGCAGCCCAGGCGTGTTAAGCGAGCAGTACTTC
NA	TRBV6-1	TRBJ2-7	NA	CASSESGRYEQYF	TGTGCCAGCAGTGAATCAGGCCGGTACGAGCAGTACTTC
NA	TRBV6-5	TRBJ1-3	TRBD1	CASSSGGTGNTIYF	TGTGCCAGCAGTTCAGGGGGCACTGGAAACACCATATATTTT
NA	TRBV25-1	TRBJ2-3	NA	CASSERGGTDTQYF	TGTGCCAGCAGTGAGCGGGGAGGCACAGATACGCAGTATTTT
NA	TRBV5-8	TRBJ2-6	NA	CASSLVGSGAGANVLTF	TGTGCCAGCAGCTTGGTCGGGTCAGGGGCTGGGGCCAACGTCCTGACTTTC
NA	TRBV9	TRBJ2-1	NA	CASSEEGLSYNEQFF	TGTGCCAGCAGCGAGGAGGGGCTCTCCTACAATGAGCAGTTCTTC
NA	TRBV13	TRBJ1-3	NA	CASASRGSSGNTIYF	TGTGCCAGCGCCTCGAGGGGCAGCTCTGGAAACACCATATATTTT
NA	TRBV30	TRBJ1-2	NA	CAWSGRSNYGYTF	TGTGCCTGGAGCGGGCGATCTAACTATGGCTACACCTTC
NA	TRBV27	TRBJ2-1	NA	CASSLGERNYEQFF	TGTGCCAGCAGTTTGGGGGAGAGAAACTATGAGCAGTTCTTC
once	TRBV14	TRBJ2-2	NA	CASSQDRWSGLNRGTGELFF	TGTGCCAGCAGCCAAGATAGGTGGTCAGGCCTAAACCGGGGCACCGGGGAGCTGTTTTTT
NA	TRBV11-2	TRBJ1-6	TRBD1	CASSGVGTASSPLHF	TGTGCCAGCAGCGGCGTAGGGACAGCGAGTTCACCCCTCCACTTT
NA	TRBV7-3	TRBJ2-2	NA	CASSRGLNTGELFF	TGTGCCAGCAGCCGCGGGTTGAACACCGGGGAGCTGTTTTTT
NA	TRBV18	TRBJ2-1	TRBD1	CASSPIGSGTGTYNEQFF	TGTGCCAGCTCACCAATAGGGAGCGGGACAGGGACCTACAATGAGCAGTTCTTC
NA	TRBV27	TRBJ2-3	NA	CASTSKGPADTQYF	TGTGCCAGCACCTCGAAGGGGCCCGCAGATACGCAGTATTTT
NA	TRBV19	TRBJ1-5	NA	CASSIWDQPQHF	TGTGCCAGTAGTATTTGGGATCAGCCCCAGCATTTT